This TCR beta chain was recorded in a study of T-cell reconstitution after alpha-beta-depleted transplantation in children. The sample holds many counts of this clonotype. Preparing the TCRbeta library involved the use of unique molecular identifiers. MiXCR was run by TCRdb on the PCR reads, yielding one entry per CDR3 protein. The sample has approximately 640,000 distinct CDR3 sequences; 16% are singletons. The CDR3 consists of 14 residues. Trimming removed 4 bases from V and 2 bases from J, with 14 bases in between. Per the germline V gene, CDR1 is DFQATT and CDR2 is SNEGSKA (reference sequence). The TCR was taken from a human donor who donated a stem cell graft to a child with acute myeloid leukemia. The chain links TRBV20-1 to TRBJ2-5; no clear D gene. The sample consisted of PBMCs from the stem cell graft donor, taken from the stem cell graft. The DNA for the CDR3 is TGCAGTGCTATTGACCCACAGCAACAAGAGACCCAGTACTTC. Protein sequence: CSAIDPQQQETQYF.